This TCR beta chain was found in a study of T cell repertoires in cytomegalovirus infection. This clonotype was seen ten or more times. Its target is unknown. In TCRdb, the reads were re-called with MiXCR into one record per CDR3 protein. This table has around 100,000 distinct CDR3 sequences, around a tenth appearing once. Trimming cost V 1 base and J 4 bases, with 16 bases left between them. The germline V gene has CDR1 LGHNA and CDR2 YSLEER. This CDR3 contains 16 residues. The gene calls are TRBV4-3 and TRBJ2-5, with D possibly being TRBD1 or TRBD2 (5 bases each). Source material: PBMCs, sequenced either directly or after in vitro stimulation (not recorded which). This sequence originates from a human donor in good health (CMV status not recorded). Some clones in this sample may be carry-over from other donors' samples. This CDR3 reads CASSQGGIQRGETQYF. The CDR3 DNA sequence: TGCGCCAGCAGCCAAGGGGGAATCCAGAGGGGAGAGACCCAGTACTTC.